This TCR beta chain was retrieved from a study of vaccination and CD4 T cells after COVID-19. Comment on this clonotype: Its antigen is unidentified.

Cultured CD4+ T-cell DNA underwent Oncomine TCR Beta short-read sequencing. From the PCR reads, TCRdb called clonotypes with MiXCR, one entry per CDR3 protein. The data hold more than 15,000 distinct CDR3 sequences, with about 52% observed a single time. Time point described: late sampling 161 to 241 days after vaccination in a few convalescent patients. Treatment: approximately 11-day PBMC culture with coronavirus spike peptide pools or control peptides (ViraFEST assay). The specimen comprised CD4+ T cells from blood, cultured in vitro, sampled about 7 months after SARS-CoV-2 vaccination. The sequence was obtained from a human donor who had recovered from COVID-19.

CDR3 nucleotides: TGTGCCAGCAGCTCGAGTGGACAGGTTTACAATGAGCAGTTCTTC. As protein: CASSSSGQVYNEQFF. The V call is TRBV5-6, the J call TRBJ2-1; 7 bases map to TRBD1. The CDR3 contains 15 residues. V was pared by 3 bases and J by 4 bases, with 7 bases of the junction left unmatched. The germline CDR1 and CDR2 sequences are SGHDT and YYEEEE.